The rows below give T cell receptor beta chains drawn from one sample of a study of shared clonotypes between healthy human individuals. The repertoire was sequenced with immunoSEQ multiplex PCR; TCRdb's copy has only in-frame clones and lacks some. The sample carries 1.6 million or so clones, 96% recorded once. The sequenced sample consisted of naive CD4+ T cells sorted from blood. Every receptor here comes from a man aged 25-40 years in good health. The CDR3 runs from the conserved cysteine through the conserved F or W.

v_gene	j_gene	CDR3aa
TRBV19	TRBJ1-1	CASSIPTYNTEAFF
TRBV2	TRBJ2-7	CASSTPGLAGGPEGYEQYF
TRBV7-2	TRBJ2-1	CASSLPRGFSYNEQFF
TRBV5-1	TRBJ2-3	CASSWQGAKDTQYF
TRBV28	TRBJ2-5	CASSLTGQTQYF
TRBV5-6	TRBJ2-1	CASSRGLAGIYNEQFF
TRBV19	TRBJ2-1	CASKRAGGPHEQFF
TRBV18	TRBJ2-3	CASSPLSSTDTQYF
TRBV11-2	TRBJ1-2	CASSLPGRNYGYTF
TRBV5-4	TRBJ1-2	CASRFFVSEEMGGYTF
TRBV6-1	TRBJ1-1	CASSVRTTMNTEAFF
TRBV5-5	TRBJ2-4	CASSLSKGNIAKNIQYF
TRBV4-1	TRBJ2-6	CASNLAESSGANVLTF
TRBV19	TRBJ2-2	CASRSLVRTGELFF
TRBV9	TRBJ2-1	CASSARLAGSSYNEQFF
TRBV20-1	TRBJ2-5	CSALALETQYF
TRBV9	TRBJ2-1	CASSQRTPEGEQFF
TRBV5-5	TRBJ2-7	CASSLAPRDRGVYEQYF
TRBV18	TRBJ1-4	CASSPGTAEKLFF
TRBV10-2	TRBJ2-7	CASTGRGTSSYEQYF
TRBV25-1	TRBJ2-1	CASSPMPHNEQFF
TRBV5-1	TRBJ2-7	CASSFRETYEQYF
TRBV10-3	TRBJ2-4	CAISATGKGAKNIQYF
TRBV6-6	TRBJ1-1	CASSLRVHTEAFF
TRBV11-2	TRBJ2-1	CASVLPKLAGGDEQFF
TRBV7-9	TRBJ1-3	CASSLEGTAGNTIYF
TRBV5-6	TRBJ2-7	CASSKTSRISYEQYF
TRBV2	TRBJ1-2	CASSYRGGSDGYTF
TRBV6-5	TRBJ2-7	CASSSLAGVGNEQYF
TRBV5-8	TRBJ1-3	CASRSRMASGNTIYF
TRBV7-7	TRBJ2-7	CASSPEGGGRGWYEQYF